The 27 T cell receptor beta chains presented below share a single source sample, sequenced in a study of T cells after yellow fever vaccination. TCRdb re-called the 5' RACE reads with MiXCR, one entry per CDR3 protein. The data contain over 300,000 distinct CDR3 sequences, approximately 7% of them singletons. Source: PBMCs, taken approximately 47 days after the first yellow fever vaccination. These receptors came from a man aged 18-30 years who received the YFV17D yellow fever vaccine.

V is TRBV19 and J is TRBJ2-2, with D perhaps assigned TRBD1 or TRBD2 (5 bases each). Germline values: CDR1 LNHDA, CDR2 SQIVND (reference sequence). There are 14 residues in the CDR3. V shed 9 bases and J shed 4 bases, with 15 bases lying between them. CDR3 in amino acids: CASLRDRITGELFF. CDR3 DNA: TGTGCCAGCCTACGGGACCGCATCACCGGGGAGCTGTTTTTT.

A note on this clonotype: With a much larger clone just one base away, this may be a read error. The CDR3 is CASSLWGQQETQYF. The CDR3 DNA sequence: TGTGCCAGCAGCTTATGGGGACAGCAAGAGACCCAGTACTTC. This chain uses TRBV7-2 with TRBJ2-5, with TRBD1 matching over 7 bases. Germline V gene sequence: CDR1 SGHTA, CDR2 FQGNSA. V dropped 2 bases and J dropped 2; count of bases not matched to a gene: 2. The CDR3 loop spans 14 amino acids.

The gene calls are TRBV7-6 and TRBJ2-3; D perhaps matches TRBD2 (6 bases). V shed 5 bases and J shed 13 bases, with 22 bases lying between them. The CDR3 is made up of 14 amino acids. In germline, CDR1 is SGHVS, CDR2 FNYEAQ. The DNA of the CDR3 is TGTGCCAGCAGCAAATTTCTAGCGCCCTTCGTGGAGTATTTT. Translated: CASSKFLAPFVEYF.

About this clonotype: A read error may account for a junction end that differs from germline. The gene calls are TRBV20-1 and TRBJ2-5, with 8 bases fitting TRBD2. The CDR3 runs to 18 residues. Germline V gene sequence: CDR1 DFQATT, CDR2 SNEGSKA (reference sequence). In nucleotides, the CDR3 is TGCTGTGCTAGAGATGTACAGCTAGCGGGCGGCTTCCAAGAGACCCAGTACTTC. This encodes CCARDVQLAGGFQETQYF.

This clonotype came up a few times. This chain uses TRBV5-1 with TRBJ2-1; no reliable D call. The CDR3 totals 13 residues. CDR1 SGHRS and CDR2 YFSETQ come from the germline V gene. Trimming cost V 0 bases and J 6 bases, with 7 bases left between them. CDR3 DNA: TGCGCCAGCAGCTTGGCCAAAGGCAATGAGCAGTTCTTC. It specifies CASSLAKGNEQFF.

About this clonotype itself: Likely a read error: the CDR3 ends without its conserved phenylalanine or tryptophan. The limits of the CDR3 on the DNA are not certain, so only TCRdb's listed CDR3 is given. The rearrangement links TRBV7-2 to TRBJ2-7; the table's D call, TRBD2, was not checked against the DNA. Germline CDR1 reads SGHTA; CDR2 reads FQGNSA. From its first to its last residue, the CDR3 has 16 amino acids. The CDR3 sequence is CASSFVGGVISYELYS.

This clonotype showed up many times. The chain recombines TRBV9 with TRBJ2-3; tentatively, D is TRBD2 (5 bases). The germline V gene encodes CDR1 SGDLS and CDR2 YYNGEE. The CDR3 totals 15 residues. V lost 2 bases and J 6 bases, leaving 16 bases between the germline ends. The CDR3 DNA reads TGTGCCAGCAGCGTCTCGGACGGAGGCAGGGATACGCAGTATTTT. This encodes CASSVSDGGRDTQYF. The full variable domain, completed using reference TRBV9 and TRBJ2-3, is DSGVTQTPKHLITATGQRVTLRCSPRSGDLSVYWYQQSLDQGLQFLIQYYNGEERAKGNILERFSAQQFPDLHSELNLSSLELGDSALYFCASSVSDGGRDTQYFGPGTRLTVL.

This clonotype appeared a few times. The CDR3 protein is CASSSGWGPAYNEQFF. The CDR3 DNA reads as TGTGCCAGCAGCTCCGGGTGGGGCCCCGCATACAATGAGCAGTTCTTC. The chain joins TRBV7-3 to TRBJ2-1, with a possible D match to TRBD1 (5 bases). Deletions cut 4 bases from V and 4 bases from J, with 17 bases between. Germline V gives CDR1 SGHTA, CDR2 FQGTGA. CDR3 length: 16 residues.

This chain joins TRBV7-9 and TRBJ1-1, with unresolved D. Germline assignment: CDR1 SEHNR and CDR2 FQNEAQ (reference sequence). Trimming cost V 5 bases and J 4 bases, with 8 bases left between them. The CDR3 sequence is 12 residues long. CDR3 amino acids: CASSPLRTEAFF. CDR3 in DNA: TGTGCCAGCAGCCCCTTGCGCACTGAAGCTTTCTTT.

The gene calls are TRBV29-1 and TRBJ1-2, with D tentatively TRBD1 (6 bases). This CDR3 is 13 amino acids long. Per the germline V gene, CDR1 is SQVTM and CDR2 is ANQGSEA. DNA for the CDR3: TGCATCACCTGGGGGGCAGAGCTCTATGGCTACACCTTC. This translates into CITWGAELYGYTF.

This clonotype was seen a few times. The chain combines TRBV9 with TRBJ2-3; possible D gene TRBD2, 7 bases. V dropped 4 bases and J dropped 6 bases, with 24 bases sitting between them. The CDR3 covers 17 residues. Germline V gene sequence: CDR1 SGDLS, CDR2 YYNGEE. Written as DNA, the CDR3 is TGTGCCAGCAGCCAAATAGGGGGGGGGTCAATTCCGGATACGCAGTATTTT. Translating gives CASSQIGGGSIPDTQYF.

The CDR3 loop reads CASQRSKNTGELFF. Here the CDR3 DNA reads TGTGCCAGCCAACGAAGCAAGAACACCGGGGAGCTGTTTTTT. This chain joins TRBV7-8 and TRBJ2-2; D not resolved. This CDR3 comprises 14 residues. CDR1 and CDR2 from the germline V gene are SGHVS and FQNEAQ. V was cut by 8 bases and J by 1 base, with 11 bases left in between.

This clonotype came up a few times. J is TRBJ2-3 and V is TRBV4-1; D may be TRBD1 (6 bases). V lost 3 bases to trimming and J lost 5 bases, with 24 bases between them. Germline V lookup: CDR1 MGHRA, CDR2 YSYEKL. CDR3 length equals 18 residues. In DNA form, the CDR3 reads TGCGCCAGCAGCCAGGCCGTACAGGGAGTAGTTGAGGAAGATACGCAGTATTTT. Its translation is CASSQAVQGVVEEDTQYF.

The V and J genes are TRBV30 and TRBJ2-1, with TRBD2 as a possible D gene (5 bases). The V and J ends lost 4 bases and 4 bases respectively, with 14 bases between them. Germline lookup yields CDR1 GTSNPN and CDR2 SVGIG (reference sequence). The length of the CDR3 is 14 residues. The CDR3 loop is CAWNVRGWYNEQFF. The CDR3 nucleotides read TGTGCCTGGAATGTCCGGGGTTGGTACAATGAGCAGTTCTTC.

The V call is TRBV12-3 or TRBV12-4, the J call TRBJ2-1; a possible D gene is TRBD2 (5 bases). This CDR3 spans 16 amino acids. V was clipped by 5 bases and J by 7 bases, with 21 bases between them. The CDR3 loop is CASSGARGYYENEQFF. CDR3 nucleotides: TGTGCCAGCAGTGGAGCTAGAGGGTATTATGAGAATGAGCAGTTCTTC.

The CDR3 nucleotides are TGTGCCAGCATGGGGGGCCCGGGGCCCCAAGAGACCCAGTACTTC. As protein: CASMGGPGPQETQYF. This sequence joins TRBV12-3 or TRBV12-4 and TRBJ2-5, with D possibly called TRBD1 or TRBD2 (6 bases each). This CDR3 contains 15 residues. Trimming left V 7 bases short and J 1 base short, with 16 bases between.

This rearrangement joins TRBV4-2 to TRBJ2-3; 8 bases fit TRBD2. This CDR3 spans 14 amino acids. Germline CDR1 and CDR2: LGHNA and YNFKEQ. Germline trimming cut 8 bases from V and 1 base from J; bases unmatched to any gene: 5. CDR3 DNA sequence: TGTGCCAGCTCCGGGGGGGGGGGCACAGATACGCAGTATTTT. It is translated as CASSGGGGTDTQYF.

The rearrangement uses TRBV6-2 or TRBV6-3 and TRBJ2-7; perhaps TRBD1 as D (5 bases). Per germline, CDR1 MNHEY and CDR2 SVGEGT. The CDR3 is 15 residues long. For the CDR3, the DNA is TGTGCCAGCAGTTCCCGAAGGGGAAACAACTACGAGCAGTACGTT. It yields the protein CASSSRRGNNYEQYV.

The rearrangement uses TRBV28 and TRBJ1-5; a possible D gene is TRBD1 (6 bases). CDR3 length equals 14 residues. V gave up 10 bases and J gave up 1 base, with 14 bases separating them. In germline, CDR1 is MDHEN, CDR2 SYDVKM. CDR3: CATQRGASNQPQHF. The CDR3 nucleotides are TGTGCCACTCAGCGGGGGGCGAGCAATCAGCCCCAGCATTTT.

This chain links TRBV7-2 with TRBJ1-1, with D hard to call. CDR1 is SGHTA, CDR2 FQGNSA, per germline. V lost 3 bases and J 4 bases, leaving 6 bases between the germline ends. The CDR3 has 12 residues. In nucleotides, the CDR3 is TGTGCCAGCAGCTTGATGTTCACTGAAGCTTTCTTT. Translated: CASSLMFTEAFF.

This clonotype was seen ten or more times. This chain links TRBV5-1 with TRBJ2-3, with TRBD2 as a possible D gene (5 bases). The CDR3 extends over 14 amino acids. CDR1 is SGHRS and CDR2 is YFSETQ in the germline V gene. Trimming took 1 base from V and 3 from J, leaving 9 bases between them. CDR3 in amino acids: CASSLWTGTDTQYF. The CDR3 DNA reads as TGCGCCAGCAGCTTGTGGACTGGTACAGATACGCAGTATTTT.

The chain links TRBV29-1 to TRBJ1-1; D is possibly TRBD1 (5 bases). V dropped 3 bases and J dropped 2 bases, with 10 bases sitting between them. The CDR3 covers 13 residues. CDR1 is SQVTM and CDR2 is ANQGSEA in the germline V gene. The CDR3 sequence: CSVDGTDNTEAFF. As DNA, the CDR3 is TGCAGCGTTGACGGGACGGATAACACTGAAGCTTTCTTT. Full variable domain (outside the CDR3, taken from reference TRBV29-1 and TRBJ1-1): SAVISQKPSRDICQRGTSLTIQCQVDSQVTMMFWYRQQPGQSLTLIATANQGSEATYESGFVIDKFPISRPNLTFSTLTVSNMSPEDSSIYLCSVDGTDNTEAFFGQGTRLTVV.

This clonotype has more than one count but fewer than ten. The chain combines TRBV7-2 with TRBJ2-7; D is ambiguous. The ends were cut back, 0 bases at V and 0 bases at J, with 12 bases in the middle. CDR1 SGHTA and CDR2 FQGNSA come from the germline V gene. This CDR3 region has 16 residues. The CDR3 reads CASSLAADGISYEQYF. The CDR3 DNA sequence: TGTGCCAGCAGCTTAGCGGCGGATGGTATCTCCTACGAGCAGTACTTC.

This clonotype was counted between two and nine times. The rearrangement links TRBV4-1 to TRBJ1-2; no definite D call. With 0 bases removed from V and 0 bases from J, the gap between germline ends came to 11 bases. This CDR3 spans 16 amino acids. From germline, CDR1 is MGHRA and CDR2 YSYEKL. CDR3 amino acids: CASSQDPWASNYGYTF. The CDR3, as DNA: TGCGCCAGCAGCCAAGATCCCTGGGCTTCTAACTATGGCTACACCTTC.

This clonotype was counted a few times. The chain is built from TRBV11-1 and TRBJ2-5, with D possibly matching TRBD1 (6 bases). The CDR3 spans 18 residues. CDR1 is SGHAT and CDR2 is FQDESV in the germline V gene (reference sequence). V lost 0 bases and J lost 1, with 18 bases in between. CDR3 region: CASSLALQGPPRQETQYF. As DNA, the CDR3 is TGTGCCAGCAGCTTAGCCCTCCAGGGGCCCCCACGCCAAGAGACCCAGTACTTC.

This clonotype was counted between two and nine times. The V call is TRBV12-3 or TRBV12-4, the J call TRBJ1-3; D is possibly TRBD1 (5 bases). This CDR3 comprises 15 residues. V lost 5 bases and J 4 bases, leaving 15 bases between the germline ends. CDR3 protein: CASSPPTGAGNTIYF. Here the CDR3 DNA reads TGTGCCAGCAGTCCACCCACAGGAGCGGGAAACACCATATATTTT.

This clonotype was counted only a few times. J is TRBJ2-3 and V is TRBV5-4; D not certain. In germline, CDR1 is SGHNT, CDR2 YYREEE (reference sequence). The CDR3 sequence is 16 residues long. The ends were cut back, 4 bases at V and 0 bases at J, with 15 bases in the middle. The CDR3 DNA reads TGTGCCAGCAGCCCCAAGTCCGTGAGTAGCACAGATACGCAGTATTTT. Amino acid sequence: CASSPKSVSSTDTQYF. The variable domain in full, completed from reference TRBV5-4 and TRBJ2-3, reads ETGVTQSPTHLIKTRGQQVTLRCSSQSGHNTVSWYQQALGQGPQFIFQYYREEENGRGNFPPRFSGLQFPNYSSELNVNALELDDSALYLCASSPKSVSSTDTQYFGPGTRLTVL.